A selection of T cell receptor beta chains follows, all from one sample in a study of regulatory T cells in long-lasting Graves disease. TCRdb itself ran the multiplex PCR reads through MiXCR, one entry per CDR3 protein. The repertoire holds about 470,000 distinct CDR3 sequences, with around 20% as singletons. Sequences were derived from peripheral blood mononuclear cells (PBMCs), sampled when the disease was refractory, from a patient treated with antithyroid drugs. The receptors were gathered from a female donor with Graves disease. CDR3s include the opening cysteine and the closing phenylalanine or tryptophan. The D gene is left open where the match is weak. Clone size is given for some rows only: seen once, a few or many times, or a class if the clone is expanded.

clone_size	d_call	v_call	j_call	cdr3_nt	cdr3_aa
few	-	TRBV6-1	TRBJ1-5	TGTGCCAGCAGCCTCGTCAGGGGATCGGATCAGCCCCAGCATTTT	CASSLVRGSDQPQHF
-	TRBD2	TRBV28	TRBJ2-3	TGTGCCAGCAGTTTCACTAGCGGGAGGGCAGTTACGCAGTATTTT	CASSFTSGRAVTQYF
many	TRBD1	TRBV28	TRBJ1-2	TGTGCCAGCAAGACAGGGGGAACTAACTATGGCTACACCTTC	CASKTGGTNYGYTF
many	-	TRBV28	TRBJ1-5	TGTGCCAGCAGTATAGGGGGGGGCCTTCAGCCCCAGCATTTT	CASSIGGGLQPQHF
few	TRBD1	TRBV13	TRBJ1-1	TGTGCCAGCAGCCAACAGGGGGCTTGGACTGAAGCTTTCTTT	CASSQQGAWTEAFF
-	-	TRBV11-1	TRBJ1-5	TGTGCCAGCAGCTTAGGGGGTAATCGACCCCAGCATTTT	CASSLGGNRPQHF
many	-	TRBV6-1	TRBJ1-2	TGTGCCTCTAGGTCGACAGGAGAAAGCTATGGCTACACCTTC	CASRSTGESYGYTF
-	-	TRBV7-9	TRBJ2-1	TGTGCCAGCAGCTTAAAGGACAATGAGCAGTTCTTC	CASSLKDNEQFF
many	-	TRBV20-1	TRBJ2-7	TGCAGTGCTAGAGATCGAGTTCGTCAGGGCAACCTCTACGAGCAGTACTTC	CSARDRVRQGNLYEQYF
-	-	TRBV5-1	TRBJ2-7	TGCGCCAGCAGTGGGGGTTCGCCATACGAGCAGTACTTC	CASSGGSPYEQYF
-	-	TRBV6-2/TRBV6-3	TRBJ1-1	TGTGCCAGCAGTTCCGAGGGGCTGGACACTGAAGCTTTCTTT	CASSSEGLDTEAFF
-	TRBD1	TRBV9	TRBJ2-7	TGTGCCAGCAGCGTTACCGGGACAGTGGGGGACGAGCAGTACTTC	CASSVTGTVGDEQYF
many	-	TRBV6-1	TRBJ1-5	TGTGCCAGCAGTGATTGGCAGCCCCAGCATTTT	CASSDWQPQHF
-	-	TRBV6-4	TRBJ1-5	TGTGCCAGCAGCGTTGTGAGCGGCCTAAATCAGCCCCAGCATTTT	CASSVVSGLNQPQHF
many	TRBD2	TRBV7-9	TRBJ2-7	TGTGCCAGCAGGCCCCCCGCAGGGACGGCTGGGGCGGGAGCCTCCTACGAGCAGTACTTC	CASRPPAGTAGAGASYEQYF
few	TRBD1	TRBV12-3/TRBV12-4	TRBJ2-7	TGTGCCAGCACTCTAGGGGGCCTCATAGGGAGCGAGCAGTACTTC	CASTLGGLIGSEQYF
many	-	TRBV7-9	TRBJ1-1	TGTGCCAGCAGCCCGGCAGGGGCTGAAGCTTTCTTT	CASSPAGAEAFF
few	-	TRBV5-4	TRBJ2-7	TGTGCCAGCAGCTTCGACGGAGGCAGCTCCTACGAGCAGTACTTC	CASSFDGGSSYEQYF
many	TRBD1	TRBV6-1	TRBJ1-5	TGTGCCAGCAGCACGGACAGGAGCAATCAGCCCCAGCATTTT	CASSTDRSNQPQHF
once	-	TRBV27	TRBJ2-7	TGTGCCAGCAGCCCGCGGGGTCCCCGTTCATGGGAGCAGTACTTC	CASSPRGPRSWEQYF
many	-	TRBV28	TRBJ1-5	TGTGCCAGCAGTTTAAGTCTTGGGGTTCTCGATCAGCCCCAGCATTTT	CASSLSLGVLDQPQHF
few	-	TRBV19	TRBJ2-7	TGTGCCAGTAGGCAGGGTTGGGGCATCGCCTACGAGCAGTACTTC	CASRQGWGIAYEQYF
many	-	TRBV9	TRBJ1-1	TGTGCCAGCAGCGTAGGTCCAGGAAAGAACACTGAAGCTTTCTTT	CASSVGPGKNTEAFF
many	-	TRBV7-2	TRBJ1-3	TGTGCCAGCAGCTCCACGGTGAGCTCTGGAAACACCATATATTTT	CASSSTVSSGNTIYF
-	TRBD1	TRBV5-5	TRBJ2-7	TGTGCCAGCAGCTTAAAGAGCAGGGGGCGCGGCCCCTACGAGCAGTACTTC	CASSLKSRGRGPYEQYF
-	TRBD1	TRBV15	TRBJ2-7	TGTGCCACCAGTGGCGACAGGGGCCCCTACGAGCAGTACTTC	CATSGDRGPYEQYF
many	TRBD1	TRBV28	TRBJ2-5	TGTGCCAGCAGGCCATACAGGGGGCGCGAGACCCAGTACTTC	CASRPYRGRETQYF
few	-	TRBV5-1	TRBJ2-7	TGCGCCAGCAGCTCGGGGGACATACAGGCGGGCGAGCAGTACTTC	CASSSGDIQAGEQYF
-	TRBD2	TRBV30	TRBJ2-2	TGTGCCTGGAGTCACCTTGGGGGGGCCGGGGAGCTGTTTTTT	CAWSHLGGAGELFF
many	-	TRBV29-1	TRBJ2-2	TGCAGCGTTAGGGTCGAGACCGGGGAGCTGTTTTTT	CSVRVETGELFF
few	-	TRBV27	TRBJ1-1	TGTGCCAGCAGTTTATCGGGGGGGGCAGGTACTGAAGCTTTCTTT	CASSLSGGAGTEAFF
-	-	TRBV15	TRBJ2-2	TGTGCCACCCAGGATGGAGTTCCCGGGGAGCTGTTTTTT	CATQDGVPGELFF
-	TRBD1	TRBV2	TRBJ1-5	TGTGCCAGCAGTGGGTCGACCAGGGGGAGCAATCAGCCCCAGCATTTT	CASSGSTRGSNQPQHF
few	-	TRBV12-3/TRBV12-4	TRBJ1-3	TGTGCCAGCAGGGATGGCTCTGGAAACACCATATATTTT	CASRDGSGNTIYF
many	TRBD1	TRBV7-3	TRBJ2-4	TGTGCCAGCAGCTTAACGGGACAGACCATTCAGTACTTC	CASSLTGQTIQYF
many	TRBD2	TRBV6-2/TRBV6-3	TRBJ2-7	TGTGCCAGCAGTTTTTTAGCGGGACCGTCGGGCGAGCAGTACTTC	CASSFLAGPSGEQYF
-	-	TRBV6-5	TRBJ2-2	TGTGCCAGCAGTTACTTGGGGGGGCGGGTCACCGGGGAGCTGTTTTTT	CASSYLGGRVTGELFF
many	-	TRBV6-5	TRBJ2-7	TGTGCCAGCAGTTTCGACGGGTCGTCCGTTCGCGAGCAGTACTTC	CASSFDGSSVREQYF
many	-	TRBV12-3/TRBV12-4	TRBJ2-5	TGTGCCAGCAGTTGGGTGGTTTGGGAGACCCAGTACTTC	CASSWVVWETQYF
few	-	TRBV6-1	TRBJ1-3	TGTGCCAGCATCCGAAGAGGGAGCGGCTCTGGAAACACCATATATTTT	CASIRRGSGSGNTIYF
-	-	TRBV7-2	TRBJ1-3	TGTGCCAGCAGCCCCACCAGGGTAGCCGGAAACACCATATATTTT	CASSPTRVAGNTIYF
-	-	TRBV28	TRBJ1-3	TGTGCCGCCCGGCGGGGAGTTTACTCTGGAAACACCATATATTTT	CAARRGVYSGNTIYF